These 9 T cell receptor beta chains originate from one sample sequenced in a study of siplizumab effects on memory and regulatory T cells (dated by TCRdb to the late 2010s). Libraries were built with the immunoSEQ multiplex PCR assay. Not all clones reach the TCRdb copy of this immuneACCESS table, which keeps in-frame sequences only. Checked studies attribute under half of the gap to unresolved V genes and leave the rest unexplained. The sample contains 90,000 to 95,000 clones, 80% to 95% of them found a single time. The ten largest clones add up to approximately 5.9% of the sample. Sequenced sample: CD8+ T cells sorted from blood. All receptors come from a human donor in good health.

The V call is TRBV29-1, the J call TRBJ1-3; 7 nucleotides line up with TRBD1. With 4 bases clipped from V and 1 base from J, the junction kept 4 bases outside the gene matches. CDR3 length: 14 amino acids. CDR1 SQVTM and CDR2 ANQGSEA come from the germline V gene. The CDR3 protein is CSVATGESGNTIYF. In DNA form, the CDR3 reads TGCAGCGTTGCAACAGGGGAATCTGGAAACACCATATATTTT.

J is TRBJ2-3 and V is TRBV9; 9 nucleotides agree with TRBD1. V lost 4 bases, J lost 3 bases, and 3 bases stayed unmatched. This CDR3 has 14 amino acids. The germline V gene encodes CDR1 SGDLS and CDR2 YYNGEE. CDR3 nucleotides: TGTGCCAGCAGCCCAGGGACAGGGACAGATACGCAGTATTTT. It codes for CASSPGTGTDTQYF.

The chain combines TRBV6-5 with TRBJ2-5, with D uncertain. The CDR3 totals 11 residues. Germline CDR1 is MNHEY and CDR2 is SVGAGI. Trimming took 4 bases from V and 5 from J, leaving 5 bases between them. The CDR3 sequence is CASSLGETQYF. CDR3 coding DNA: TGTGCCAGCAGTTTAGGGGAGACCCAGTACTTC.

The V and J genes are TRBV11-2 and TRBJ2-7; D ambiguous. Per germline, CDR1 SGHAT and CDR2 FQNNGV. This CDR3 is 14 amino acids long. Trimming removed 0 bases from V and 5 bases from J, with 11 bases in between. The DNA for the CDR3 is TGTGCCAGCAGCTTAGATCCTCTGGGGAACGAGCAGTACTTC. Translating gives CASSLDPLGNEQYF.

The chain recombines TRBV14 with TRBJ2-5, with a tentative D call TRBD1 (6 bases). V was clipped by 3 bases and J by 4 bases, with 12 bases between them. The CDR3 extends over 14 amino acids. Germline CDR1 and CDR2: SGHDN and FVKESK. CDR3 protein: CASSHLVQGETQYF. Written as DNA, the CDR3 is TGTGCCAGCAGCCATTTGGTACAGGGAGAGACCCAGTACTTC.

Written as DNA, the CDR3 is TGTGCCAGCAGTTACTCTATCTCTGGAAACACCATATATTTT. Encoded protein: CASSYSISGNTIYF. The rearrangement joins TRBV6-5 to TRBJ1-3; D gene ambiguous. Germline lookup yields CDR1 MNHEY and CDR2 SVGAGI. The CDR3 runs 14 residues. Trimming took 0 bases from V and 0 from J, leaving 3 bases between them.

This clone was detected a few times. The J gene is TRBJ2-7, the V gene TRBV7-9; the match to TRBD2 covers 11 bases. In germline, CDR1 is SEHNR, CDR2 FQNEAQ (reference sequence). The CDR3 covers 16 residues. The V segment lost 5 bases and the J segment 5 bases; nucleotides outside the gene matches: 11. CDR3 nucleotide sequence: TGTGCCAGCAGCCCTACTAGCGGGGGTCGGCGGGACGAGCAGTACTTC. Its protein is CASSPTSGGRRDEQYF.

J is TRBJ2-3 and V is TRBV15, with TRBD2 matching over 8 bases. With 0 bases clipped from V and 6 bases from J, the junction kept 14 bases outside the gene matches. CDR3 length: 18 amino acids. CDR1 and CDR2 (germline): LNHNV, YYDKDF (reference sequence). CDR3 sequence (DNA): TGTGCCACCAGCAGAGATTACGAACTAGCGGATATTGGGGATACGCAGTATTTT. Translated: CATSRDYELADIGDTQYF.

The V gene is TRBV27, the J gene TRBJ2-5; TRBD1 matches 12 bases. Germline V CDR1 and CDR2: MNHEY, SMNVEV (reference sequence). Unmatched junction bases numbered 8, after V lost 10 bases and J lost 5 bases. The CDR3 totals 14 residues. The CDR3 coding sequence is TGTGCCAACCCGGGACAGGGGGCGACGGAGACCCAGTACTTC. It codes for CANPGQGATETQYF.